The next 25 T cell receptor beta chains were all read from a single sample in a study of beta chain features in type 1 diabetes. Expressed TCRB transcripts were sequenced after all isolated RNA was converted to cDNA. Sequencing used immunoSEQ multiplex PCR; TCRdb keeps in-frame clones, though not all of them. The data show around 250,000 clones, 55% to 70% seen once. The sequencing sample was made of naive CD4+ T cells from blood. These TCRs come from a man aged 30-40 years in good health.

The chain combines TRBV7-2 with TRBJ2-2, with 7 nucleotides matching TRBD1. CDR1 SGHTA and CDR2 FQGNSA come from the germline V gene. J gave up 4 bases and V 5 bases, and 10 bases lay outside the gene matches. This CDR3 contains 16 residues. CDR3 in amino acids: CASSNRQGRGTGELFF. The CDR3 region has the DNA TGTGCCAGCAGCAACAGACAGGGCCGGGGCACCGGGGAGCTGTTTTTT.

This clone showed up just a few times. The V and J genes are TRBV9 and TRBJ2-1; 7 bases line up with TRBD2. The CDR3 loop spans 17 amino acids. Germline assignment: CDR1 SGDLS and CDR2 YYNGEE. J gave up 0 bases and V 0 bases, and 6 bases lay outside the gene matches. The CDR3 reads CASSVESSGSSYNEQFF. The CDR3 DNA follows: TGTGCCAGCAGCGTAGAGTCTAGCGGTAGCTCCTACAATGAGCAGTTCTTC.

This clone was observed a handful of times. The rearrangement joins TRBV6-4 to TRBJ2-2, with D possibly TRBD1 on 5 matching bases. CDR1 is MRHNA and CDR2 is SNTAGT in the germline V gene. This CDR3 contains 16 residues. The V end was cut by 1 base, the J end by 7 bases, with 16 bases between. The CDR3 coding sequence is TGTGCCAGCAGTGACTTACAGCAGGGTAACCACGGGGAGCTGTTTTTT. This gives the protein CASSDLQQGNHGELFF.

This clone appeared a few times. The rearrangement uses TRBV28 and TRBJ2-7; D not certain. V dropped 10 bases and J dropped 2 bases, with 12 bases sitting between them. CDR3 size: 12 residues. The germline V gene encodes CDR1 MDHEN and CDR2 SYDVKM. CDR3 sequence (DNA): TGTGCCACCACGGACCGGGCCTACGAGCAGTACTTC. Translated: CATTDRAYEQYF. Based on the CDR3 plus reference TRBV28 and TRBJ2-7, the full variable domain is DVKVTQSSRYLVKRTGEKVFLECVQDMDHENMFWYRQDPGLGLRLIYFSYDVKMKEKGDIPEGYSVSREKKERFSLILESASTNQTSMYLCATTDRAYEQYFGPGTRLTVT.

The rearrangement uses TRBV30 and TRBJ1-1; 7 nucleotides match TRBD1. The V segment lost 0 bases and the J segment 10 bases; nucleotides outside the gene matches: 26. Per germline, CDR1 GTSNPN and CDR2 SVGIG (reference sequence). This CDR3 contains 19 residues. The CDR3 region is CAWSVRLSRQGEGGFRAFF. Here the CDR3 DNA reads TGTGCCTGGAGTGTACGTCTCAGCCGACAGGGAGAAGGGGGCTTCCGAGCTTTCTTT.

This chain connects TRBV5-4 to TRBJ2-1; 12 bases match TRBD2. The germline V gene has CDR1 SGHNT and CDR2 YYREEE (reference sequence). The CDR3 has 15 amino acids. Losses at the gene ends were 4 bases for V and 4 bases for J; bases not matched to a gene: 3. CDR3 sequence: CASSPGLAGYNEQFF. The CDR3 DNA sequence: TGTGCCAGCAGCCCCGGACTAGCGGGGTACAATGAGCAGTTCTTC.

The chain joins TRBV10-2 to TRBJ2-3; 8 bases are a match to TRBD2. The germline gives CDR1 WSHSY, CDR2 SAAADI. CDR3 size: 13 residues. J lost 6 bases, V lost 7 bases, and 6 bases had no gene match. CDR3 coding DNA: TGCGCCAGCAATCAGCGGGAGCGGGATACGCAGTATTTT. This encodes CASNQRERDTQYF.

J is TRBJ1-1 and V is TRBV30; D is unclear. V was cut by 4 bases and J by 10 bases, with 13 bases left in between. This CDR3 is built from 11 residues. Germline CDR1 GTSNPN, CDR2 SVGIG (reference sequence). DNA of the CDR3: TGTGCCTGGATTGTAAGCCTCGGAGCTTTCTTT. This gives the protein CAWIVSLGAFF.

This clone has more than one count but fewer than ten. CDR3 loop: CAWRAATNEKLFF. The CDR3, as DNA: TGTGCCTGGCGGGCTGCAACTAATGAAAAACTGTTTTTT. The rearrangement uses TRBV30 and TRBJ1-4; D remains ambiguous. Trimming removed 5 bases from V and 0 bases from J, with 7 bases in between. Germline V gene lookup returns CDR1 GTSNPN and CDR2 SVGIG (reference sequence). The CDR3 is 13 residues long.

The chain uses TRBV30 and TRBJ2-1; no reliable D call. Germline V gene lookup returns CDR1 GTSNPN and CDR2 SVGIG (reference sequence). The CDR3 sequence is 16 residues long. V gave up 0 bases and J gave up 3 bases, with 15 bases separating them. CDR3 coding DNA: TGTGCCTGGAGTGTACGGTCGGGCCTTATCTACAATGAGCAGTTCTTC. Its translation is CAWSVRSGLIYNEQFF. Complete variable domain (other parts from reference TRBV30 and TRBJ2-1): SQTIHQWPATLVQPVGSPLSLECTVEGTSNPNLYWYRQAAGRGLQLLFYSVGIGQISSEVPQNLSASRPQDRQFILSSKKLLLSDSGFYLCAWSVRSGLIYNEQFFGPGTRLTVL.

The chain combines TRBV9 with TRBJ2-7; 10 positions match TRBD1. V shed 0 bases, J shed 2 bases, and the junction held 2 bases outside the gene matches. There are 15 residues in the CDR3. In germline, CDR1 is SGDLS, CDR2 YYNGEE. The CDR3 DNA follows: TGTGCCAGCAGCGTAGGGGACAGGGGTACCTACGAGCAGTACTTC. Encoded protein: CASSVGDRGTYEQYF.

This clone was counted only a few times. CDR3 in DNA: TGTGCCAGCGGCCGGGACAGGGAGCAGTATTTT. This sequence encodes CASGRDREQYF. V and J are TRBV6-1 and TRBJ2-3, with 9 bases identical to TRBD1. Germline V gene lookup returns CDR1 MNHNS and CDR2 SASEGT. The CDR3 covers 11 residues. V lost 8 bases and J lost 11; bases outside the gene matches: 5.

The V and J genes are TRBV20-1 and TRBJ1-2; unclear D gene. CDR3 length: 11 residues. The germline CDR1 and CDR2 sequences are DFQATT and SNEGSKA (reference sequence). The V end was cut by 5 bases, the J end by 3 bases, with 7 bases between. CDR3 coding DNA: TGCAGTGCTGGCGGGGACTATGGCTACACCTTC. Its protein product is CSAGGDYGYTF.

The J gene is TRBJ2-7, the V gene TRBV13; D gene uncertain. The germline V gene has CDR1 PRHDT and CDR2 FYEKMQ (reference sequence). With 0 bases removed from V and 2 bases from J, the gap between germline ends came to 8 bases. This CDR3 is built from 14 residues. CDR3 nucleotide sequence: TGTGCCAGCAGCTTAGGCCTACCTCCCTACGAGCAGTACTTC. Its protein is CASSLGLPPYEQYF.

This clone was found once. The CDR3, as DNA: TGTGCCAGCAGCTTAGGTCAGGTGGCCTACAATGAGCAGTTCTTC. This sequence encodes CASSLGQVAYNEQFF. The genes are TRBV7-2 and TRBJ2-1; D unresolved. V was clipped by 1 base and J by 2 bases, with 9 bases between them. Germline V gives CDR1 SGHTA, CDR2 FQGNSA. The CDR3 has 15 residues. Supplemented by reference TRBV7-2 and TRBJ2-1, the full variable domain reads GAGVSQSPSNKVTEKGKDVELRCDPISGHTALYWYRQSLGQGLEFLIYFQGNSAPDKSGLPSDRFSAERTGGSVSTLTIQRTQQEDSAVYLCASSLGQVAYNEQFFGPGTRLTVL.

CDR3 sequence: CAWSGRRSTKQYF. The CDR3, as DNA: TGTGCCTGGAGCGGGAGGAGGTCTACGAAGCAGTACTTC. The chain links TRBV30 to TRBJ2-7, with 7 nucleotides matching TRBD2. After removal of 3 bases from V and 8 bases from J, the junction contained 10 bases not matched to a gene. The germline V gene encodes CDR1 GTSNPN and CDR2 SVGIG (reference sequence). The CDR3 covers 13 residues.

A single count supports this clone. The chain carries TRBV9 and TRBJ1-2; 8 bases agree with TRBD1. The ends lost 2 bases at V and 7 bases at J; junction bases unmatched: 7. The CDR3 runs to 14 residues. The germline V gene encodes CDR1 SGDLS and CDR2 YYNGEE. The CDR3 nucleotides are TGTGCCAGCAGCGTGGACGACAGGGGCTCTGGCTACACCTTC. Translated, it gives CASSVDDRGSGYTF.

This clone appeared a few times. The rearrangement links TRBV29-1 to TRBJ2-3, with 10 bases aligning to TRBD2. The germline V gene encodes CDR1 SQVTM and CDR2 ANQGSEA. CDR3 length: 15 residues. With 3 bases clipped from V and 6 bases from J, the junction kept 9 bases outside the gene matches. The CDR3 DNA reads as TGCAGCGTTGACCTAGCGGGGGAACACCCTGATACGCAGTATTTT. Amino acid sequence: CSVDLAGEHPDTQYF.

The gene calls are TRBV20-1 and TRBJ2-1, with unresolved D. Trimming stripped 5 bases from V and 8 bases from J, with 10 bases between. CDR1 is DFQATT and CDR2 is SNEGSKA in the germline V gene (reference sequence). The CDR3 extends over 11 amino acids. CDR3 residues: CSAAKNHEQFF. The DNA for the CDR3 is TGCAGTGCTGCTAAAAACCATGAGCAGTTCTTC.

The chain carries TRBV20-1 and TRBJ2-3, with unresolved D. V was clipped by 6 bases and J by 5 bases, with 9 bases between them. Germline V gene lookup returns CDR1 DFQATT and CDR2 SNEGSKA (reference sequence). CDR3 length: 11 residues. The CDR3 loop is CSAHRLDTQYF. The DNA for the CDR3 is TGCAGTGCCCACCGTCTAGATACGCAGTATTTT.

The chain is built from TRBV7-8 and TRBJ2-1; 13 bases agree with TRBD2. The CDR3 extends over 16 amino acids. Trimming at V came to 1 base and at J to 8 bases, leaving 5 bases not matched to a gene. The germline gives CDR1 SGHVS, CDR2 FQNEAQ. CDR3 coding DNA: TGTGCCAGCAGCTTAGGGACTAGCGGGAGTATGGATGAGCAGTTCTTC. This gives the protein CASSLGTSGSMDEQFF.

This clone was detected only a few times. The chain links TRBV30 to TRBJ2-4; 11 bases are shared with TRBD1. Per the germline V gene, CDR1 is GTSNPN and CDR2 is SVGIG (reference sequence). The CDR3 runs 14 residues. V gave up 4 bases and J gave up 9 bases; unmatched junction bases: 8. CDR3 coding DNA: TGTGCCTGGAAATCCGGGACAGGGGGGACCATTCAGTACTTC. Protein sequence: CAWKSGTGGTIQYF.

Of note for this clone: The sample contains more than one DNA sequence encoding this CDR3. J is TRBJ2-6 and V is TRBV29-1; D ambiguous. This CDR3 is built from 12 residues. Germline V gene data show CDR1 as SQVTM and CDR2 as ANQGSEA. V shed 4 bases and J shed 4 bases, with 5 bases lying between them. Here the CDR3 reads CSVASGANVLTF. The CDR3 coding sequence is TGCAGCGTTGCTTCCGGGGCCAACGTCCTGACTTTC.

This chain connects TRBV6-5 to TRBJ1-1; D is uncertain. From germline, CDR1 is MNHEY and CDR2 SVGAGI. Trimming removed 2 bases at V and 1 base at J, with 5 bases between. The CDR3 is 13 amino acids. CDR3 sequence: CASSYGTNTEAFF. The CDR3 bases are TGTGCCAGCAGTTACGGAACGAACACTGAAGCTTTCTTT.

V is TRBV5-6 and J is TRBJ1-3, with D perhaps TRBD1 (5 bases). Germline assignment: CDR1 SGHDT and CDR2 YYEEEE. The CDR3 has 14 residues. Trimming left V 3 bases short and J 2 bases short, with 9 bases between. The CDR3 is CASSYGTAGNTIYF. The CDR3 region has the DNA TGTGCCAGCAGCTATGGGACGGCTGGAAACACCATATATTTT.